A selection of T cell receptor beta chains follows, all from one sample in a study of sequential checkpoint blockade in melanoma. Using immunoSEQ multiplex PCR, the repertoire was profiled, and TCRdb retains in-frame clones only, with some absent. The data hold 15,000 to 20,000 clones, with just under 75% observed a single time. The starting material was CD8+ T cells sorted from blood (inferred from file names), obtained from a patient given nivolumab and ipilimumab in sequence. The source of these receptors is a human donor with melanoma. The CDR3 runs from the conserved cysteine through the conserved F or W. D genes are given only for firm matches. Some rows mark clone size as missing; the rest say once, few, many or name a class of expanded clone.

j_call,clone_size,v_call,cdr3_length,d_call,cdr3_nt,cdr3_aa
TRBJ1-1,few,TRBV7-8,14,.,TGTGCCAGCAGCTCGGACCCCCGAGGGACTGAAGCTTTCTTT,CASSSDPRGTEAFF
TRBJ1-1,large,TRBV6-4,14,.,TGTGCCAGCAGTGTTGGGGGGGGGAACACTGAAGCTTTCTTT,CASSVGGGNTEAFF
TRBJ1-1,.,TRBV28,13,.,TGTGCCAGCAGTTTAGGGCTGAACACTGAAGCTTTCTTT,CASSLGLNTEAFF
TRBJ1-6,.,TRBV7-4,13,.,TGTGCCAGCACCCTTATCCGGAATTCACCCCTCCACTTT,CASTLIRNSPLHF
TRBJ1-2,few,TRBV19,15,TRBD1,TGTGCCAGTGAGGACAGGGCCGAACTTGGCTATGGCTACACCTTC,CASEDRAELGYGYTF
TRBJ1-1,.,TRBV18,14,TRBD1,TGTGCCAGCTCACCGACAGGGTTCGTCACTGAAGCTTTCTTT,CASSPTGFVTEAFF
TRBJ2-7,.,TRBV7-3,13,.,TGTGCCAGCAGCCACACGGACGGGGACGAGCAGTACTTC,CASSHTDGDEQYF
TRBJ2-7,.,TRBV10-3,15,.,TGTGCCATCAGTGAGTCGGAGGACAGTTCCTACGAGCAGTACTTC,CAISESEDSSYEQYF
TRBJ2-7,.,TRBV21-1,18,.,TGTGCCAGCAGCTCAACAGGGGAGCAAGCAGAAACCTACTACGAGCAGTACTTC,CASSSTGEQAETYYEQYF
TRBJ1-1,few,TRBV7-9,15,TRBD1,TGTGCCAGCAGTTCTCGACAGGGTGTCGCCACTGAAGCTTTCTTT,CASSSRQGVATEAFF
TRBJ1-3,.,TRBV27,16,.,TGTGCCAGCAGTTTATACGCAGGGTCCTCTGGAAACACCATATATTTT,CASSLYAGSSGNTIYF
TRBJ1-5,.,TRBV9,14,.,TGTGCCAGCAGCCCCCAGGGGACGGGTCAGCCCCAGCATTTT,CASSPQGTGQPQHF
TRBJ1-2,.,TRBV9,15,TRBD1,TGTGCCAGCAGCGTCGGGACAGGGGTTTTCTATGGCTACACCTTC,CASSVGTGVFYGYTF
TRBJ2-7,.,TRBV6-5,14,TRBD1,TGTGCCAGCAGTTTCCCGGGACAGAGCTACGAGCAGTACTTC,CASSFPGQSYEQYF
TRBJ1-2,.,TRBV13,15,TRBD1,TGTGCCAGCAGCAGCCCCTCGACAGGGAACTATGGCTACACCTTC,CASSSPSTGNYGYTF
TRBJ2-7,.,TRBV4-2,15,TRBD2,TGTGCCAGCAGCCAAGCTAGCGGAAGCTCCTACGAGCAGTACTTC,CASSQASGSSYEQYF
TRBJ2-7,.,TRBV6-5,13,.,TGTGCCAGCAGATCGGGGGAAGCTAACGAGCAGTACTTC,CASRSGEANEQYF
TRBJ1-1,.,TRBV30,17,TRBD1,TGTGCCTGGTCGTCCCGGGACAGGGGGCGATCCAACACTGAAGCTTTCTTT,CAWSSRDRGRSNTEAFF
TRBJ2-1,.,TRBV19,16,.,TGTGCCAGTAGTGCGGGCGGACCTGTTTCCTACAATGAGCAGTTCTTC,CASSAGGPVSYNEQFF
TRBJ1-1,.,TRBV7-9,15,.,TGTGCCAGCAGCGGGGGAGGGGGGGGCAACACTGAAGCTTTCTTT,CASSGGGGGNTEAFF
TRBJ1-1,.,TRBV28,15,TRBD1,TGTGCCAGCAGTCTCACACAGGGGGTTTTGACTGAAGCTTTCTTT,CASSLTQGVLTEAFF
TRBJ1-1,.,TRBV5-1,15,.,TGCGCCAGCAGCTTGGCCTTACCGACACCCGGCGTCGCTTTCTTT,CASSLALPTPGVAFF
TRBJ2-1,few,TRBV2,14,.,TGTGCCAGCAGTGAAGCGGAGTCTCGGGGTGAGCAGTTCTTC,CASSEAESRGEQFF